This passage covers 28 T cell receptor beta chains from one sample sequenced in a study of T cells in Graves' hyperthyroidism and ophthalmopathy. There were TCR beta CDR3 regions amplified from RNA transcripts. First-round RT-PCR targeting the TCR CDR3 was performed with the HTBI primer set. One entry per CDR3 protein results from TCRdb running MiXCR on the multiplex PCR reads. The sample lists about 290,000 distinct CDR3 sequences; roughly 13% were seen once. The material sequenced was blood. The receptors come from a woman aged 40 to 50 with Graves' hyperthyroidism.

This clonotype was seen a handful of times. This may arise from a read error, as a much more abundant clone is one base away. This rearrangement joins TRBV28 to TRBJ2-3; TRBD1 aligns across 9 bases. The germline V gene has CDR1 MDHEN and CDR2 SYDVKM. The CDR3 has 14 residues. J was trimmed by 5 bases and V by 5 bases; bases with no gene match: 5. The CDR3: CASSDRTGEDTQYF. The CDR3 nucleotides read TGTGCCAGCAGTGACAGGACAGGGGAAGATACGCAGTATTTT.

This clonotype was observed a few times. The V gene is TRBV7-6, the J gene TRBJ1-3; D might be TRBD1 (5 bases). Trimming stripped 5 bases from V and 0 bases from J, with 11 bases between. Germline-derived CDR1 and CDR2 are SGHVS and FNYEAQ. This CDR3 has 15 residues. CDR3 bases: TGTGCCAGCAGCAGGGGTCCCATCTCTGGAAACACCATATATTTT. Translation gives CASSRGPISGNTIYF.

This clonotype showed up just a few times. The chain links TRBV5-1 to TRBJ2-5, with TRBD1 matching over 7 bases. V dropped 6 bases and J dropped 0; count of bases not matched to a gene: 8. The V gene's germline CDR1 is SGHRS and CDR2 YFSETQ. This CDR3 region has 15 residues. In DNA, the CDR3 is TGCGCCAGCAACCAGTTGGGACAGAACCAAGAGACCCAGTACTTC. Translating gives CASNQLGQNQETQYF.

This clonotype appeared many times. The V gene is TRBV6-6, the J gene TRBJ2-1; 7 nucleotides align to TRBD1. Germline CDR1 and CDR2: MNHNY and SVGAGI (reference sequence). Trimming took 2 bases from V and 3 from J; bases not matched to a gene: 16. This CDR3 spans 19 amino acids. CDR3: CASSYLLLSDRKFYNEQFF. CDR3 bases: TGTGCCAGCAGTTACCTGCTTCTATCGGACAGGAAATTCTACAATGAGCAGTTCTTC.

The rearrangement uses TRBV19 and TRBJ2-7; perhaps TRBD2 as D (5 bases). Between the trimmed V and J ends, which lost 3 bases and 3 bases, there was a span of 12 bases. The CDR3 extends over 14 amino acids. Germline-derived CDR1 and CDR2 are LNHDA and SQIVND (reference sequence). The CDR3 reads CASSIPRVDYEQYF. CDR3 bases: TGTGCCAGTAGTATCCCGCGGGTGGACTACGAGCAGTACTTC.

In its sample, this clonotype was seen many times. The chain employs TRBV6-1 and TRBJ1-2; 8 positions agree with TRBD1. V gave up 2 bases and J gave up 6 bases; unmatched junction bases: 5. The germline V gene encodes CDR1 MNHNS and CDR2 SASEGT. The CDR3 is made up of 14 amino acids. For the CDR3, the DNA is TGTGCCAGCAGTGAACGGGGGGACAGGAATGGCTACACCTTC. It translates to CASSERGDRNGYTF.

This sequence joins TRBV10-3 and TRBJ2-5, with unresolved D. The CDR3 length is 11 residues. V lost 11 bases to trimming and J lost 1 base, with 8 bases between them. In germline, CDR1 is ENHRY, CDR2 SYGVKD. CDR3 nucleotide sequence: TGTGCCGGGCGAGGCCAAGAGACCCAGTACTTC. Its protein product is CAGRGQETQYF.

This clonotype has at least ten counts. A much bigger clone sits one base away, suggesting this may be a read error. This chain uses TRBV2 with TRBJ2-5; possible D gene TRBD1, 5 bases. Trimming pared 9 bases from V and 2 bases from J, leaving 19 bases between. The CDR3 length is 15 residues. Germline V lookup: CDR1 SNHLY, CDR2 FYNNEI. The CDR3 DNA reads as TGTGCCAGTCAAGGTACCGACAGTTTTCAAGAGACCCAGTACTTC. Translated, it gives CASQGTDSFQETQYF. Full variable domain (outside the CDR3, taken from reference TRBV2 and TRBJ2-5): EPEVTQTPSHQVTQMGQEVILRCVPISNHLYFYWYRQILGQKVEFLVSFYNNEISEKSEIFDDQFSVERPDGSNFTLKIRSTKLEDSAMYFCASQGTDSFQETQYFGPGTRLLVL.

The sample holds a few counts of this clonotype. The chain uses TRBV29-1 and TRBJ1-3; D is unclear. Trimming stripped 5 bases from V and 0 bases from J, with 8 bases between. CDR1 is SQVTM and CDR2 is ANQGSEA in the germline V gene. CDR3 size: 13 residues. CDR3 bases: TGCAGCGTTCAGGCTTTCTCTGGAAACACCATATATTTT. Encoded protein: CSVQAFSGNTIYF.

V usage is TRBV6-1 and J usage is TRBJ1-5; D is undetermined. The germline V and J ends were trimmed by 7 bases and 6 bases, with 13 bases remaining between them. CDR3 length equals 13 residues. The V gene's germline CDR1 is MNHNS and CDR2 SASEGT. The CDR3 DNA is TGTGCCAGCATTGGGGTCGTACGTCAGCCCCAGCATTTT. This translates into CASIGVVRQPQHF.

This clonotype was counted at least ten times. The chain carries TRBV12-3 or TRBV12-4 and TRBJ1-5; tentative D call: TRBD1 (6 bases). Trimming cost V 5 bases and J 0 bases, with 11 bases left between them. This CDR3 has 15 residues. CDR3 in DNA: TGTGCCAGCAGTCTCGGACAGACTAGCAATCAGCCCCAGCATTTT. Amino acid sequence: CASSLGQTSNQPQHF.

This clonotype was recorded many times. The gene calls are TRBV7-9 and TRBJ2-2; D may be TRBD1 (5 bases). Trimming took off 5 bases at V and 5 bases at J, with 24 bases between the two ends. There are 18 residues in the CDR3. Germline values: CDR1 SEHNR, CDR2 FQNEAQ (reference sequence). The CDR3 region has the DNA TGTGCCAGCAGCCGATTCAGGGTTTACCAGAAGGGGACCGGGGAGCTGTTTTTT. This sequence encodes CASSRFRVYQKGTGELFF.

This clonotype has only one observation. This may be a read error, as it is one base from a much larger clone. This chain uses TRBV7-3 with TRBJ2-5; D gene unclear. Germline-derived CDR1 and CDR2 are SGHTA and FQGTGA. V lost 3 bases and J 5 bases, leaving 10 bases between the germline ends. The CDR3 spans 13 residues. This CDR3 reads CASSFAPRETQYF. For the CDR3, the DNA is TGTGCCAGCAGCTTCGCGCCCCGGGAGACCCAGTACTTC.

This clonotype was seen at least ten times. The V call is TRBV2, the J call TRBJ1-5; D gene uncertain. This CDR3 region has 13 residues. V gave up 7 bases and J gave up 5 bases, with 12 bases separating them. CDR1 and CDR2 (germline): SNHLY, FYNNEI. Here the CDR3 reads CASTASRDQPQHF. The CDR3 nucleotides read TGTGCCAGCACAGCCAGTCGAGATCAGCCCCAGCATTTT.

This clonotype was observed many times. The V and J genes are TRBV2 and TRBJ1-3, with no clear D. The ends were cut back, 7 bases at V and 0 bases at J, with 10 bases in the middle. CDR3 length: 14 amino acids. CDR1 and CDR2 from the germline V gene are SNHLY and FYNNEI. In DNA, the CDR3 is TGTGCCAGCAAGGCAGCGTTCTCTGGAAACACCATATATTTT. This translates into CASKAAFSGNTIYF.

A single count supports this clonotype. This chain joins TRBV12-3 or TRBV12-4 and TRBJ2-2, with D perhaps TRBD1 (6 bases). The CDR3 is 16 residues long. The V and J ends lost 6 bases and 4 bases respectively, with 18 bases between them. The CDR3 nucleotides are TGTGCCAGCAGCGGATACAGGGATTTAGGCACCGGGGAGCTGTTTTTT. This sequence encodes CASSGYRDLGTGELFF.

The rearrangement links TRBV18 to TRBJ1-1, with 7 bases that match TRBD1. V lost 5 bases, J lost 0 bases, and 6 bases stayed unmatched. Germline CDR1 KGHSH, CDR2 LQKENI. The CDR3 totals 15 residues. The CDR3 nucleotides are TGTGCCAGCTCAGGGAGGGACAGCATGAACACTGAAGCTTTCTTT. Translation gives CASSGRDSMNTEAFF. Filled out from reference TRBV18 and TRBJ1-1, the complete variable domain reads NAGVMQNPRHLVRRRGQEARLRCSPMKGHSHVYWYRQLPEEGLKFMVYLQKENIIDESGMPKERFSAEFPKEGPSILRIQQVVRGDSAAYFCASSGRDSMNTEAFFGQGTRLTVV.

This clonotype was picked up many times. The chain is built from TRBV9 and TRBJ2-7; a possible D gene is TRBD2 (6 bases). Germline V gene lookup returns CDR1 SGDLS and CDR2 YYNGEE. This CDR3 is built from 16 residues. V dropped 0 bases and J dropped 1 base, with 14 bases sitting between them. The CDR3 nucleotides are TGTGCCAGCAGCGTAGAAGGCCTAGCGCCTTCCTACGAGCAGTACTTC. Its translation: CASSVEGLAPSYEQYF.

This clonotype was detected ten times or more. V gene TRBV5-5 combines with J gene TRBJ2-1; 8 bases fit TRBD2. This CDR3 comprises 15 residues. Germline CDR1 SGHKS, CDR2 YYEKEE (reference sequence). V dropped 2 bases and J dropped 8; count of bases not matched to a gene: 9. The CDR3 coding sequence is TGTGCCAGCAGCTTATCCGGGACTAGTCCCTATGAGCAGTTCTTC. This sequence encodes CASSLSGTSPYEQFF.

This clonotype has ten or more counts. The CDR3 here is CASSLGRDSRELFF. DNA for the CDR3: TGTGCCAGCAGCTTAGGCCGGGACTCCCGGGAGCTGTTTTTT. This chain connects TRBV7-9 to TRBJ2-2; D is perhaps TRBD2 (6 bases). CDR3 length: 14 amino acids. V was cut by 1 base and J by 9 bases, with 12 bases left in between. The V gene's germline CDR1 is SEHNR and CDR2 FQNEAQ (reference sequence). Full variable domain (rest looked up from reference TRBV7-9 and TRBJ2-2): DTGVSQNPRHKITKRGQNVTFRCDPISEHNRLYWYRQTLGQGPEFLTYFQNEAQLEKSRLLSDRFSAERPKGSFSTLEIQRTEQGDSAMYLCASSLGRDSRELFFGEGSRLTVL.

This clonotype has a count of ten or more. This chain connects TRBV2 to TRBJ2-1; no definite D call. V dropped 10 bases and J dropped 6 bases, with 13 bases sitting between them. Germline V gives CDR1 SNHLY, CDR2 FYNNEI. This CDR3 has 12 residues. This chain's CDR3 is CAISETSNEQFF. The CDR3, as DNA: TGTGCCATCTCGGAAACAAGCAATGAGCAGTTCTTC.

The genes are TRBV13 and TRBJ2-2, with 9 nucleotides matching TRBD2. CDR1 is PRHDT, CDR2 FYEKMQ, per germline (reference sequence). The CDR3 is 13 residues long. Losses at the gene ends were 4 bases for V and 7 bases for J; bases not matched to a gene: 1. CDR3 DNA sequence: TGTGCCAGCAGCTCTAGCGGGGACGGGGAGCTGTTTTTT. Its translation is CASSSSGDGELFF.

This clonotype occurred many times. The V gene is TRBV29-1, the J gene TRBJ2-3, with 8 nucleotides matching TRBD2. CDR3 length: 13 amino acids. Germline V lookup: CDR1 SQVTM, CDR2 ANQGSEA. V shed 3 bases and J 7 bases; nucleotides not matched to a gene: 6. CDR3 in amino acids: CSVDGGRRYTQYF. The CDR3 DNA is TGCAGCGTTGACGGCGGGAGGCGGTATACGCAGTATTTT.

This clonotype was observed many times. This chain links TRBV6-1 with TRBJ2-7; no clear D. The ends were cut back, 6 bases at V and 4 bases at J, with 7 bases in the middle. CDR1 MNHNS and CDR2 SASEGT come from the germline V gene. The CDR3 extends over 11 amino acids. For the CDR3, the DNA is TGTGCCAGCAGCTCTCCGTACGAGCAGTACTTC. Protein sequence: CASSSPYEQYF.

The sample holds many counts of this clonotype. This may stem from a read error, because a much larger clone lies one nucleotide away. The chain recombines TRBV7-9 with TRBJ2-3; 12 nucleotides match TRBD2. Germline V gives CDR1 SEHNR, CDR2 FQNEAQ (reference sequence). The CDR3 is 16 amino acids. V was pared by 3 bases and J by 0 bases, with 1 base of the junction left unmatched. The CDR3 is CASSFGLAGSTDTQYF. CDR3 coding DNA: TGTGCCAGCAGCTTCGGACTAGCGGGGAGCACAGATACGCAGTATTTT.

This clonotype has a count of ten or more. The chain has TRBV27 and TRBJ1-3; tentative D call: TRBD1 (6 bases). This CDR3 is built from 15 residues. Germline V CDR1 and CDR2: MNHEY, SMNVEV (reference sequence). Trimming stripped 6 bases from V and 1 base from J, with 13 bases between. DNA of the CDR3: TGTGCCAGCAGCCTACAGGGTGGTTCTGGAAACACCATATATTTT. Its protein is CASSLQGGSGNTIYF.

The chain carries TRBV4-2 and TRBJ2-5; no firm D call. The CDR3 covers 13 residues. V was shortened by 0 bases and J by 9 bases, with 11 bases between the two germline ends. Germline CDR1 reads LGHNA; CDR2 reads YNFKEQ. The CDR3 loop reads CASSQDAVEAQYF. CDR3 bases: TGTGCCAGCAGCCAAGACGCAGTTGAGGCCCAGTACTTC.

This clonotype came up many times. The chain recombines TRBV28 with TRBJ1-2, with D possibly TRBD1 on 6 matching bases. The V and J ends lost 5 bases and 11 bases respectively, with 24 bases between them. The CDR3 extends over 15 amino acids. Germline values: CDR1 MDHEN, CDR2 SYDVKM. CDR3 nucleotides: TGTGCCAGCAGTATCCCCAGCGGGGGGGGCCTATTTTACACCTTC. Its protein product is CASSIPSGGGLFYTF.